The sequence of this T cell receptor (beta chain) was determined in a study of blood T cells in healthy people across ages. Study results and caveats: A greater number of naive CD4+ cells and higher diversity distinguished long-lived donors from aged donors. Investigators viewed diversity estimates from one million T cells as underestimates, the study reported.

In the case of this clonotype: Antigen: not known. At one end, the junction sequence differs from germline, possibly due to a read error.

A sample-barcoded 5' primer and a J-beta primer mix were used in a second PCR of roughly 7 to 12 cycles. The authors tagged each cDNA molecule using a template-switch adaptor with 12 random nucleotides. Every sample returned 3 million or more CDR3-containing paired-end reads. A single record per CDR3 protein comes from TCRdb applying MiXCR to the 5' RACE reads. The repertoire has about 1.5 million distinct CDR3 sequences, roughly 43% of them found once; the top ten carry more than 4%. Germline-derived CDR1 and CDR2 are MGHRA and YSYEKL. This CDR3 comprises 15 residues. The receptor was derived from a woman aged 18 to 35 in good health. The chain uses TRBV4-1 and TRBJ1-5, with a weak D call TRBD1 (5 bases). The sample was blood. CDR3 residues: CASSQVWTLFTPRHF. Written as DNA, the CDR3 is TGCGCCAGCAGCCAAGTTTGGACACTCTTTACGCCCCGGCATTTT.